The 26 T cell receptor beta chains listed next were all sequenced from one sample in a study of post-analysis software for immune sequencing data. These TCRs' antigens remain unknown. Unique molecular identifiers were present in the TCR beta cDNA libraries. Each CDR3 protein gets one entry after TCRdb re-called the PCR reads with MiXCR. The data show hundreds of thousands of distinct CDR3 sequences, 25% to 30% seen once. Study outcomes and limitations: Among 5 or 6 TRBV segments more frequent in patients than controls were TRBV5-6, TRBV5-1 and TRBV20-1.

The specimen was blood. These TCRs come from a girl aged 5-17 years with multiple sclerosis.

The V call is TRBV5-1, the J call TRBJ1-5; D is possibly TRBD1 (5 bases). The CDR3 is made up of 12 amino acids. Trimming removed 10 bases from V and 6 bases from J, with 14 bases in between. Germline V gives CDR1 SGHRS, CDR2 YFSETQ. This chain's CDR3 is CAASQGRQPQHF. As DNA, the CDR3 is TGCGCCGCCTCCCAGGGACGTCAGCCCCAGCATTTT.

To note about this clonotype: Given a much more abundant clone one base away, this may be a read error. CDR3 in amino acids: CASSYSKGHKQFF. CDR3 nucleotide sequence: TGTGCCAGCAGTTACTCGAAGGGCCATAAGCAGTTCTTC. V is TRBV6-5 and J is TRBJ2-1; D is uncertain. Trimming removed 0 bases at V and 11 bases at J, with 11 bases between. This CDR3 comprises 13 residues. Germline CDR1 and CDR2: MNHEY and SVGAGI.

There are a few counts of this clonotype. The chain combines TRBV6-1 with TRBJ2-5; D may be TRBD2 (6 bases). In germline, CDR1 is MNHNS, CDR2 SASEGT. The CDR3 extends over 14 amino acids. V lost 7 bases and J lost 1, with 13 bases in between. The CDR3: CASNLAETQETQYF. The CDR3 bases are TGTGCCAGCAATTTAGCGGAGACCCAAGAGACCCAGTACTTC.

The chain combines TRBV20-1 with TRBJ1-6; tentative D call: TRBD1 (6 bases). V gave up 6 bases and J gave up 7 bases, with 22 bases separating them. Germline assignment: CDR1 DFQATT and CDR2 SNEGSKA (reference sequence). The CDR3 runs to 16 residues. The CDR3 sequence: CSAEGGRERWNSPLHF. CDR3 nucleotide sequence: TGCAGTGCCGAAGGGGGGAGGGAGAGGTGGAATTCACCCCTCCACTTT.

This clonotype was seen a few times. The chain combines TRBV29-1 with TRBJ2-1; 7 positions agree with TRBD2. V lost 6 bases and J lost 7; bases outside the gene matches: 24. Germline values: CDR1 SQVTM, CDR2 ANQGSEA. The CDR3 is made up of 18 amino acids. This CDR3 is CSVAGWSRGLLVENEQFF. The DNA for the CDR3 is TGCAGCGTCGCCGGTTGGTCCCGGGGACTACTAGTTGAGAATGAGCAGTTCTTC.

The V gene is TRBV6-6, the J gene TRBJ2-7, with D tentatively TRBD2 (5 bases). The length of the CDR3 is 14 residues. Germline CDR1 MNHNY, CDR2 SVGAGI (reference sequence). V lost 7 bases and J lost 5, with 18 bases in between. CDR3 nucleotide sequence: TGTGCCAGCACGGCCGTGGGGAGAGGCGACGAGCAGTACTTC. Its protein is CASTAVGRGDEQYF.

This clonotype was seen only a few times. This sequence joins TRBV20-1 and TRBJ1-6; D not resolved. The CDR3 sequence is 11 residues long. Deletions cut 4 bases from V and 6 bases from J, with 4 bases between. The germline gives CDR1 DFQATT, CDR2 SNEGSKA (reference sequence). CDR3 nucleotides: TGCAGTGCTACGGCTAATTCACCCCTCCACTTT. Translation gives CSATANSPLHF.

This clonotype appeared once. The chain links TRBV10-3 to TRBJ2-3; D remains ambiguous. The CDR3 has 14 residues. The germline gives CDR1 ENHRY, CDR2 SYGVKD. The ends were cut back, 6 bases at V and 0 bases at J, with 10 bases in the middle. The chain's CDR3 is CAISETSSTDTQYF. The CDR3 DNA reads as TGTGCCATCAGCGAAACCTCTAGCACAGATACGCAGTATTTT.

This clonotype appeared a few times. The chain uses TRBV5-1 and TRBJ1-5; 8 nucleotides agree with TRBD1. The germline gives CDR1 SGHRS, CDR2 YFSETQ. V lost 4 bases to trimming and J lost 7 bases; unmatched junction nucleotides: 10. The CDR3 consists of 15 residues. The CDR3 sequence is CASSPGQGEGQPQHF. CDR3 DNA sequence: TGCGCCAGCAGCCCCGGACAGGGCGAGGGACAGCCCCAGCATTTT.

The rearrangement links TRBV11-2 to TRBJ2-1; 8 bases agree with TRBD1. Unmatched junction bases numbered 7, after V lost 5 bases and J lost 4 bases. Germline CDR1 SGHAT, CDR2 FQNNGV. This CDR3 spans 15 amino acids. CDR3 sequence reads: CASSPGTGFYNEQFF. CDR3 bases: TGTGCCAGCAGCCCAGGGACAGGCTTTTACAATGAGCAGTTCTTC. Combining the CDR3 with reference TRBV11-2 and TRBJ2-1 gives the whole variable domain EAGVAQSPRYKIIEKRQSVAFWCNPISGHATLYWYQQILGQGPKLLIQFQNNGVVDDSQLPKDRFSAERLKGVDSTLKIQPAKLEDSAVYLCASSPGTGFYNEQFFGPGTRLTVL.

The genes are TRBV20-1 and TRBJ1-1; D remains unclear. This CDR3 has 11 residues. The ends were cut back, 5 bases at V and 1 base at J, with 5 bases in the middle. In germline, CDR1 is DFQATT, CDR2 SNEGSKA (reference sequence). The CDR3 reads CSAPTNTEAFF. CDR3 DNA sequence: TGCAGTGCTCCCACGAACACTGAAGCTTTCTTT.

The gene calls are TRBV7-2 and TRBJ2-1, with 10 bases fitting TRBD2. The CDR3 is 15 amino acids. V lost 3 bases and J lost 7; bases outside the gene matches: 6. Germline loops: CDR1 SGHTA, CDR2 FQGNSA. The CDR3 sequence: CASSFLTGLANEQFF. In DNA form, the CDR3 reads TGTGCCAGCAGCTTCCTGACGGGACTAGCGAATGAGCAGTTCTTC.

This chain links TRBV29-1 with TRBJ1-1, with D possibly TRBD1 on 5 matching bases. CDR1 and CDR2 from the germline V gene are SQVTM and ANQGSEA. V was trimmed by 6 bases and J by 3 bases, leaving 14 bases between them. The CDR3 spans 13 residues. The CDR3 sequence: CSVVGGRDTEAFF. In nucleotides, the CDR3 is TGCAGCGTCGTGGGGGGGAGGGACACTGAAGCTTTCTTT.

This clonotype was found a few times. The junction does not match germline at one end; this may be a read error. The chain joins TRBV5-1 to TRBJ2-6; TRBD2 is a possible D gene (6 bases). This CDR3 region has 18 residues. Germline values: CDR1 SGHRS, CDR2 YFSETQ. CDR3 in amino acids: CTSSLFAGRTSGANVLTF. In DNA, the CDR3 is TGCACCAGCAGCTTGTTCGCAGGGAGGACTTCTGGGGCCAACGTCCTGACTTTC.

This chain uses TRBV20-1 with TRBJ1-2, with D uncertain. V dropped 3 bases and J dropped 6 bases, with 14 bases sitting between them. CDR3 length: 13 residues. Germline V gene lookup returns CDR1 DFQATT and CDR2 SNEGSKA (reference sequence). DNA for the CDR3: TGCAGTGCTAGTACGCGGGGAGGCCATGGCTACACCTTC. It translates to CSASTRGGHGYTF.

The rearrangement links TRBV12-3 or TRBV12-4 to TRBJ1-6; no firm D call. The CDR3 extends over 15 amino acids. Trimming took 6 bases from V and 9 from J, leaving 18 bases between them. The CDR3 nucleotides are TGTGCCAGCAGGTTACGGGAGGCCACGGGTTCACCCCTCCACTTT. Encoded protein: CASRLREATGSPLHF.

This clonotype occurred a few times. This chain uses TRBV12-3 or TRBV12-4 with TRBJ2-6; 8 bases align to TRBD1. V shed 6 bases, J shed 1 base, and the junction held 8 bases outside the gene matches. The CDR3 covers 17 residues. The CDR3, as DNA: TGTGCCAGCAGCCCTGAGGACAGGGTGTCTGGGGCCAACGTCCTGACTTTC. Translated: CASSPEDRVSGANVLTF.

This chain links TRBV7-2 with TRBJ1-4, with 7 bases aligning to TRBD1. V shed 5 bases, J shed 0 bases, and the junction held 6 bases outside the gene matches. Germline CDR1 SGHTA, CDR2 FQGNSA. The CDR3 is 16 amino acids. The CDR3: CASSTGTAPTNEKLFF. DNA of the CDR3: TGTGCCAGCAGCACGGGGACAGCGCCAACTAATGAAAAACTGTTTTTT.

The chain employs TRBV3-1 and TRBJ2-1; no reliable D call. This CDR3 has 16 amino acids. Germline loops: CDR1 LGHDT, CDR2 YNNKEL (reference sequence). The ends were cut back, 4 bases at V and 0 bases at J, with 13 bases in the middle. The CDR3 is CASSPLRASSYNEQFF. CDR3 nucleotides: TGTGCCAGCAGCCCCTTGAGAGCGAGCTCCTACAATGAGCAGTTCTTC.

This clonotype was detected ten times or more. V gene TRBV5-1 combines with J gene TRBJ2-1; 9 positions agree with TRBD1. This CDR3 region has 14 residues. Germline CDR1 and CDR2: SGHRS and YFSETQ. The ends lost 4 bases at V and 6 bases at J; junction bases unmatched: 5. CDR3 loop: CASSIDRGGNEQFF. The CDR3, as DNA: TGCGCCAGCAGCATCGACAGGGGGGGCAATGAGCAGTTCTTC.

This chain connects TRBV2 to TRBJ1-1, with 12 bases matching TRBD1. Looked up from germline, CDR1 is SNHLY and CDR2 is FYNNEI. The CDR3 extends over 17 amino acids. The ends lost 8 bases at V and 0 bases at J; junction bases unmatched: 10. The CDR3 nucleotides are TGTGCCAGCGGGGACTCCGGGACAGGGGGCATGAACACTGAAGCTTTCTTT. The encoded protein is CASGDSGTGGMNTEAFF. The full variable domain, with the rest looked up from reference TRBV2 and TRBJ1-1, is EPEVTQTPSHQVTQMGQEVILRCVPISNHLYFYWYRQILGQKVEFLVSFYNNEISEKSEIFDDQFSVERPDGSNFTLKIRSTKLEDSAMYFCASGDSGTGGMNTEAFFGQGTRLTVV.

The chain has TRBV10-3 and TRBJ1-4; D remains ambiguous. Germline CDR1 reads ENHRY; CDR2 reads SYGVKD. Trimming removed 0 bases at V and 7 bases at J, with 15 bases between. The CDR3 spans 16 residues. The CDR3 region is CAISESNVEEGEKLFF. CDR3 nucleotide sequence: TGTGCCATCAGTGAGTCGAATGTGGAGGAAGGTGAAAAACTGTTTTTT.

The CDR3: CASSLQGPNLDYGYTF. CDR3 nucleotides: TGTGCCAGCAGCTTGCAGGGTCCAAATCTCGACTATGGCTACACCTTC. The chain is built from TRBV5-6 and TRBJ1-2; a possible D gene is TRBD1 (5 bases). Trimming took off 1 base at V and 3 bases at J, with 16 bases between the two ends. The CDR3 length is 16 residues. Germline V gives CDR1 SGHDT, CDR2 YYEEEE.

The V call is TRBV7-8, the J call TRBJ2-5, with 9 nucleotides matching TRBD1. Germline values: CDR1 SGHVS, CDR2 FQNEAQ. The CDR3 length is 16 residues. Trimming took 6 bases from V and 11 from J; bases not matched to a gene: 19. CDR3 region: CASSLATGGVHHEQYF. The CDR3 coding sequence is TGTGCCAGCAGTTTGGCTACAGGGGGCGTTCATCATGAGCAGTACTTC.

This chain joins TRBV12-3 or TRBV12-4 and TRBJ2-2, with TRBD1 identical over 7 bases. J gave up 0 bases and V 6 bases, and 7 bases lay outside the gene matches. The CDR3 runs 16 residues. The DNA of the CDR3 is TGTGCCAGCAGGGAGCGGACAGGCCCGAACACCGGGGAGCTGTTTTTT. Its protein is CASRERTGPNTGELFF.

This chain uses TRBV2 with TRBJ2-1, with 13 nucleotides matching TRBD2. The V gene end was trimmed by 8 bases and the J gene end by 4 bases; junction bases not matched to a gene: 8. The CDR3 runs 16 residues. Germline loops: CDR1 SNHLY, CDR2 FYNNEI. CDR3 in DNA: TGTGCCAGCGATCAGAGACTAGCGGGAGGATACAATGAGCAGTTCTTC. Residues: CASDQRLAGGYNEQFF.